These 23 T cell receptor beta chains originate from one sample sequenced in a study of control samples from healthy donors and cancer patients (dated by TCRdb to 2020 to 2022). The library was made by the immunoSEQ multiplex PCR assay. The table was pulled from immuneACCESS by TCRdb, which kept in-frame rearrangements only. Such tables lose some clones; where checked, under half of the loss comes from unresolved V genes, and the rest has no known cause. The sample data list some 220,000 clones, and just under 95% of these were observed just once. Together, the top ten hold approximately 1.4% of the sample. The sequencing input was blood. All receptors derive from a man aged 45-65 years in good health.

The CDR3 DNA reads TGTGCCAGCAGCCCAACAGGGAACAATCAGCCCCAGCATTTT. It specifies CASSPTGNNQPQHF. The rearrangement joins TRBV7-2 to TRBJ1-5, with D perhaps TRBD1 (6 bases). The CDR3 is 14 residues long. Trimming shortened V by 5 bases and J by 3 bases, and 11 bases separated the two germline ends. Per the germline V gene, CDR1 is SGHTA and CDR2 is FQGNSA.

The J gene is TRBJ2-3, the V gene TRBV7-2, with TRBD2 identical over 11 bases. CDR1 and CDR2 (germline): SGHTA, FQGNSA. With 7 bases clipped from V and 7 bases from J, the junction kept 10 bases outside the gene matches. The CDR3 is made up of 15 amino acids. The chain's CDR3 is CASTLSLAGGYTQYF. CDR3 sequence (DNA): TGTGCCAGCACCCTATCGCTAGCGGGGGGTTATACGCAGTATTTT.

V is TRBV4-2 and J is TRBJ2-1, with D possibly being TRBD2 (5 bases). V dropped 0 bases and J dropped 3 bases, with 9 bases sitting between them. CDR1 is LGHNA and CDR2 is YNFKEQ in the germline V gene. This CDR3 has 15 amino acids. The CDR3 protein is CASSQEAGYYNEQFF. CDR3 DNA: TGTGCCAGCAGCCAAGAGGCGGGTTACTACAATGAGCAGTTCTTC.

The rearrangement links TRBV7-2 to TRBJ1-1; 8 positions match TRBD1. The J segment lost 4 bases and the V segment lost 4 bases, leaving 2 bases of the junction unmatched. This CDR3 spans 13 amino acids. Germline-derived CDR1 and CDR2 are SGHTA and FQGNSA. The CDR3: CASSYGQGTEAFF. CDR3 bases: TGTGCCAGCAGCTACGGACAGGGCACTGAAGCTTTCTTT. The full variable domain, completed using reference TRBV7-2 and TRBJ1-1, is GAGVSQSPSNKVTEKGKDVELRCDPISGHTALYWYRQSLGQGLEFLIYFQGNSAPDKSGLPSDRFSAERTGGSVSTLTIQRTQQEDSAVYLCASSYGQGTEAFFGQGTRLTVV.

The chain links TRBV9 to TRBJ2-1; a possible D gene is TRBD2 (6 bases). Germline values: CDR1 SGDLS, CDR2 YYNGEE. The CDR3 has 15 residues. Trimming took off 2 bases at V and 2 bases at J, with 11 bases between the two ends. The CDR3 nucleotides read TGTGCCAGCAGCGTGGCTAGCGAGACCTACAATGAGCAGTTCTTC. Translating gives CASSVASETYNEQFF.

The rearrangement joins TRBV5-6 to TRBJ2-2; D uncertain. Germline CDR1 reads SGHDT; CDR2 reads YYEEEE. This CDR3 has 11 amino acids. V was pared by 8 bases and J by 5 bases, with 7 bases between. This CDR3 is CASGRTGELFF. The CDR3 nucleotides are TGTGCCAGTGGAAGGACCGGGGAGCTGTTTTTT.

This chain connects TRBV3-1 (or the pseudogene TRBV3-2) to TRBJ2-6; D may be TRBD1 (6 bases). V lost 3 bases and J lost 4, with 19 bases in between. Germline CDR1 reads LGHDT; CDR2 reads YNNKEL (reference sequence). This CDR3 spans 18 amino acids. CDR3 region: CASSQDYPAGVGANVLTF. In DNA, the CDR3 is TGTGCCAGCAGCCAGGATTACCCGGCAGGGGTCGGGGCCAACGTCCTGACTTTC.

As for this clone: In the same sample, other DNA sequences code for this CDR3. The gene calls are TRBV6-4 and TRBJ2-3; possibly TRBD1 for D (5 bases). This CDR3 contains 16 residues. Germline V gene sequence: CDR1 MRHNA, CDR2 SNTAGT. V lost 2 bases, J lost 4 bases, and 16 bases lay in between. The CDR3 region is CASSDPREGHPDTQYF. CDR3 bases: TGTGCCAGCAGTGACCCCAGGGAAGGGCACCCAGATACGCAGTATTTT.

This clone has only one observation. The V and J genes are TRBV19 and TRBJ1-1, with D uncertain. The CDR3 runs to 13 residues. V was pared by 2 bases and J by 0 bases, with 4 bases between. CDR1 and CDR2 (germline): LNHDA, SQIVND (reference sequence). CDR3 bases: TGTGCCAGTAGTATAAATATGAACACTGAAGCTTTCTTT. Its translation is CASSINMNTEAFF.

The chain carries TRBV15 and TRBJ2-4; D tentatively fits TRBD1 or TRBD2 (7 bases each). Between the trimmed V and J ends, which lost 4 bases and 2 bases, there was a span of 18 bases. The CDR3 runs to 17 residues. CDR1 LNHNV and CDR2 YYDKDF come from the germline V gene (reference sequence). In DNA, the CDR3 is TGTGCCACCAGCACCCTCCCTGGGAGGGGGCCCAAAAACATTCAGTACTTC. Its protein is CATSTLPGRGPKNIQYF.

This clone has only one observation. The chain is built from TRBV10-2 and TRBJ1-5, with 10 bases matching TRBD1. The trim removed 7 bases at V and 4 bases at J, leaving 7 bases unmatched. Germline lookup yields CDR1 WSHSY and CDR2 SAAADI. The CDR3 loop spans 15 amino acids. The CDR3 protein is CASKTGGSGNQPQHF. Written as DNA, the CDR3 is TGCGCCAGCAAGACAGGGGGCAGTGGGAATCAGCCCCAGCATTTT.

This chain uses TRBV6-4 with TRBJ1-3; D unclear. The CDR3 spans 15 residues. Per germline, CDR1 MRHNA and CDR2 SNTAGT. Trimming left V 5 bases short and J 2 bases short, with 13 bases between. This chain's CDR3 is CASSLDGGPGNTIYF. The CDR3 coding sequence is TGTGCCAGCAGTCTTGACGGCGGCCCTGGAAACACCATATATTTT.

This rearrangement joins TRBV10-1 to TRBJ2-7; 9 bases are a match to TRBD1. In germline, CDR1 is WNHNN, CDR2 SYGVQD (reference sequence). Germline trimming cut 8 bases from V and 3 bases from J; bases unmatched to any gene: 8. CDR3 size: 14 residues. The CDR3 is CASRGTGNLYEQYF. The CDR3, as DNA: TGCGCCAGCCGCGGGACAGGGAACCTCTACGAGCAGTACTTC.

The chain employs TRBV5-1 and TRBJ2-3; weak D call: TRBD1 (6 bases). The V gene lost 2 bases and the J gene lost 5 bases, with 9 bases spanning the gap. CDR1 and CDR2 (germline): SGHRS, YFSETQ. This CDR3 region has 13 residues. CDR3 amino acids: CASSLEGVDTQYF. For the CDR3, the DNA is TGCGCCAGCAGCTTAGAGGGGGTAGATACGCAGTATTTT.

The rearrangement uses TRBV5-1 and TRBJ1-5; 7 bases fit TRBD1. CDR1 and CDR2 from the germline V gene are SGHRS and YFSETQ. The ends lost 4 bases at V and 7 bases at J; junction bases unmatched: 11. CDR3 length: 15 residues. The chain's CDR3 is CASSPGTAPRQPQHF. The CDR3 region has the DNA TGCGCCAGCAGCCCAGGGACAGCACCACGGCAGCCCCAGCATTTT.

V usage is TRBV6-5 and J usage is TRBJ1-3; D is unresolved. CDR1 MNHEY and CDR2 SVGAGI come from the germline V gene. Trimming shortened V by 7 bases and J by 4 bases, and 11 bases separated the two germline ends. This CDR3 comprises 13 residues. CDR3 loop: CASTPQAGNTIYF. The CDR3 DNA follows: TGTGCCAGCACCCCCCAGGCGGGAAACACCATATATTTT.

This chain uses TRBV14 with TRBJ2-7; D not resolved. The CDR3 sequence is 11 residues long. Between the trimmed V and J ends, which lost 1 base and 5 bases, there was a span of 3 bases. Germline V gene data show CDR1 as SGHDN and CDR2 as FVKESK. The CDR3 DNA is TGTGCCAGCAGCCAAGTCCACGAGCAGTACTTC. Its protein product is CASSQVHEQYF.

The V gene is TRBV10-3, the J gene TRBJ1-5; 7 positions agree with TRBD1. Germline V gene sequence: CDR1 ENHRY, CDR2 SYGVKD. The trim removed 2 bases at V and 7 bases at J, leaving 2 bases unmatched. The CDR3 covers 13 residues. CDR3 DNA: TGTGCCATCAGTGAGCAGACAGGGCAGCCCCAGCATTTT. This encodes CAISEQTGQPQHF.

This clone occurred a few times. J is TRBJ2-7 and V is TRBV6-5; no reliable D call. With 10 bases removed from V and 4 bases from J, the gap between germline ends came to 14 bases. Germline CDR1 is MNHEY and CDR2 is SVGAGI. This CDR3 is built from 12 residues. The CDR3 reads CANSARVYEQYV. The DNA for the CDR3 is TGTGCCAACTCAGCTCGGGTGTACGAGCAGTACGTC.

V usage is TRBV6-5 and J usage is TRBJ1-6, with D tentatively TRBD1 (5 bases). There are 13 residues in the CDR3. Germline loops: CDR1 MNHEY, CDR2 SVGAGI. The V end was cut by 8 bases, the J end by 10 bases, with 15 bases between. The DNA for the CDR3 is TGTGCCAGCGGGACCTTGGAAAACTCACCCCTCCACTTT. Translating it yields CASGTLENSPLHF.

The chain links TRBV5-1 to TRBJ2-3; a possible D gene is TRBD1 (6 bases). Germline CDR1 SGHRS, CDR2 YFSETQ. V was shortened by 7 bases and J by 0 bases, with 18 bases between the two germline ends. CDR3 length: 16 amino acids. CDR3 amino acids: CASWGQGQLSTDTQYF. The CDR3 coding sequence is TGCGCCAGCTGGGGCCAGGGGCAGTTGAGCACAGATACGCAGTATTTT. Drawing the rest from reference TRBV5-1 and TRBJ2-3, the complete variable domain is KAGVTQTPRYLIKTRGQQVTLSCSPISGHRSVSWYQQTPGQGLQFLFEYFSETQRNKGNFPGRFSGRQFSNSRSEMNVSTLELGDSALYLCASWGQGQLSTDTQYFGPGTRLTVL.

The chain has TRBV6-2 or TRBV6-3 and TRBJ1-2, with 12 bases that match TRBD1. The CDR3 sequence is 16 residues long. Germline values: CDR1 MNHEY, CDR2 SVGEGT. V shed 2 bases and J 7 bases; nucleotides not matched to a gene: 8. CDR3 loop: CASSYRPGQGAGGYTF. CDR3 DNA: TGTGCCAGCAGTTACAGACCGGGACAGGGGGCTGGTGGCTACACCTTC.

In its sample, this clone was seen once. At the DNA level, this CDR3 is encoded by other sequences in the same sample as well. This chain links TRBV3-1 (or the pseudogene TRBV3-2) with TRBJ2-2, with 7 bases matching TRBD2. The CDR3 sequence is 14 residues long. The V segment lost 2 bases and the J segment 5 bases; nucleotides outside the gene matches: 2. Germline V gene data show CDR1 as LGHDT and CDR2 as YNNKEL (reference sequence). The CDR3 loop reads CASSQRRGTGELFF. CDR3 coding DNA: TGTGCCAGCAGCCAACGGCGGGGGACCGGGGAGCTGTTTTTT.